This T cell receptor (beta chain) was documented in a study of blood T cells in healthy people across ages. Every donor contributed around 10 milliliters of peripheral blood by blood draw. A sample-barcoded 5' primer and a J-beta primer mix were used in a second PCR of roughly 6 to 11 cycles. Every sample produced at least 3 million CDR3-containing paired-end reads. TCRdb re-analysed the 5' RACE reads in MiXCR, keeping a single row per CDR3 protein. The sample has roughly 2 million distinct CDR3 sequences, just under 50% seen once. Notes on this clonotype: Antigen specificity is unknown.

Study-level points and caveats: Older individuals had lower TCR beta diversity per million T cells (the decline was roughly linear). Long-lived donors had more naive CD4+ cells and higher diversity than aged donors.

After removal of 6 bases from V and 0 bases from J, the junction contained 10 bases not matched to a gene. This CDR3 is built from 16 residues. Sequencing was done on a sample of blood. The chain employs TRBV12-3 or TRBV12-4 and TRBJ1-2, with 7 bases matching TRBD1. The TCR originated in a woman between 40 and 50 years old in good health. The CDR3 is CASRPRGQPTNYGYTF. CDR3 bases: TGTGCCAGCAGACCCAGGGGACAGCCGACTAACTATGGCTACACCTTC.